The clone carrying this T cell receptor beta chain appeared many times. Its antigen is unknown. This entry is derived from a study of molecular identifiers for immune sequencing clone quantification. With 1 base removed from V and 7 bases from J, the gap between germline ends came to 14 bases. The germline gives CDR1 LNHNV, CDR2 YYDKDF (reference sequence). This CDR3 is built from 15 residues. Study findings and constraints: Naive cells had under 1% of molecules in clones above 20 RNA copies, effectors over 99%.

TCRdb called the PCR reads again in MiXCR, with one record for every CDR3 protein. The profile shows about 97,000 distinct CDR3 sequences, roughly 24% of them singletons. Sorted naive CD8 T cells, roughly 19,000 to 1,100,000, were sequenced from 10%, 30% or 50% RNA. This chain uses TRBV15 with TRBJ2-1; tentatively, D is TRBD1 (6 bases). Source material: naive CD8+ T cells from blood, with Jurkat cell RNA spiked in. Subset defined: FACS-sorted CD8+CD4-CCR7+CD45RA+ naive T cells. The clonotype was recovered from a human donor in good health. Some libraries in this study had Jurkat cell RNA spiked in. Here the CDR3 DNA reads TGTGCCACCAGCAGAGGCACAGGGAATAGGAATGAGCAGTTCTTC. It translates to CATSRGTGNRNEQFF.